This TCR beta chain was identified during a study of blood T cell repertoires in COVID-19. Study information: Researchers got acute and convalescent COVID-19 samples from the United States, Italy and Spain. T cells, B-cell-depleted T cells, or PBMCs provided the cDNA or gDNA that served as material.

The protocol was immunoSEQ multiplex PCR, while the TCRdb copy is restricted to in-frame clones and leaves out a portion. Of about 230,000 clones in the sample, roughly 85% were seen once. V was pared by 7 bases and J by 0 bases, with 9 bases between. The CDR3 spans 13 residues. The germline gives CDR1 MDHEN, CDR2 SYDVKM. The material sequenced was peripheral blood. The source is a man between 50 and 59 years old with COVID-19, enrolled during active disease. The V call is TRBV28, the J call TRBJ1-1, with a weak D call TRBD1 (5 bases). DNA for the CDR3: TGTGCCAGCAAGGACACTTTGAACACTGAAGCTTTCTTT. It yields the protein CASKDTLNTEAFF.